A selection of T cell receptor beta chains follows, all from one sample in a study of blood T cell repertoires in COVID-19. Assay used: immunoSEQ multiplex PCR; TCRdb lists only in-frame clones, some missing. The sample contains some 250,000 clones, 81% of which appear only once. The sequencing sample was made of peripheral blood. These receptors all come from a woman older than 75 with COVID-19, enrolled during active disease. The conserved cysteine and the conserved F or W are not part of the CDR3 here. The D gene is left open where the match is weak. Clone size is shown for a subset of rows, as once, few, many or a class of expanded clone.

D,V,size,J,CDR3
TRBD1,TRBV12-3/TRBV12-4,-,TRBJ1-1,ASVWGQGPEAF
-,TRBV7-6,few,TRBJ2-2,ASSFAGADTGELF
TRBD1,TRBV7-8,few,TRBJ2-3,ASSGQGITDTQY
TRBD1,TRBV6-2/TRBV6-3,-,TRBJ1-5,ASSRQGDNQPQH
-,TRBV21-1,few,TRBJ2-3,ASPRTGWCGTDTQY
TRBD2,TRBV5-1,-,TRBJ2-2,ASSLVLAGGPNTGELF
TRBD2,TRBV18,-,TRBJ2-1,ASSHATGLAGKNEQF
-,TRBV18,-,TRBJ2-5,ASSPWPGVETQY
TRBD2,TRBV5-1,-,TRBJ2-5,ASSLEAGAETQY
-,TRBV20-1,-,TRBJ1-5,SAGGDQPQH
TRBD2,TRBV7-3,-,TRBJ2-3,ASSLKREGTDTQY
-,TRBV3-1/TRBV3-2,-,TRBJ2-5,ASSVGGRQETQY
TRBD2,TRBV7-8,-,TRBJ2-1,ASSFRGTSGTSEQF
TRBD1,TRBV10-3,-,TRBJ2-7,AISLEQGVEQY
TRBD2,TRBV18,-,TRBJ2-3,ASSPATSGDTQY
-,TRBV10-3,-,TRBJ1-1,AISESIGGNTEAF
-,TRBV11-2,-,TRBJ2-1,ASSLLLSSYNEQF
-,TRBV2,-,TRBJ1-1,ASSVNRPEAF
-,TRBV7-2,-,TRBJ1-5,ASSFRGIQPQH
-,TRBV6-6,-,TRBJ2-2,ASSLDGGTGELF
TRBD1,TRBV7-8,-,TRBJ1-2,ASSLGSQGAGGYT
-,TRBV28,once,TRBJ2-4,ASSFNSGQGIQY
TRBD2,TRBV19,-,TRBJ2-3,ASSPSSSGRARDTQY
TRBD2,TRBV24-1,once,TRBJ2-5,ATSSWPGRGGEETQY
TRBD2,TRBV19,-,TRBJ2-1,ASSIGLAGGPWYNEQF
-,TRBV19,-,TRBJ2-2,ASSKGGDTGELF
-,TRBV7-9,-,TRBJ1-5,ASSLGTALLQPQH
TRBD1,TRBV19,-,TRBJ1-1,ASSIRPPGQMNTEAF
-,TRBV19,-,TRBJ1-2,ASRMDTAWKKSLNYGYT
TRBD2,TRBV3-1/TRBV3-2,few,TRBJ2-7,ASSPYSSGYEQY
TRBD1,TRBV5-4,-,TRBJ2-7,ASSLSNRGSYEQY